The 30 T cell receptor beta chains given below trace back to one sample, sequenced in a study of tumor-infiltrating lymphocytes in primary liver carcinoma. TCR beta cDNA was made from around 460 ng total RNA with a constant-region primer. The TCR beta library was amplified through three nested multiplex PCR rounds in a modified ARM-PCR procedure. The first two PCR rounds, around 10 cycles each, used TRBV1-TRBV30 forward primers and a C-beta reverse primer. TCRdb recomputed calls from the multiplex PCR reads with MiXCR, one row per CDR3 protein. The sample lists about 200,000 distinct CDR3 sequences; around 60% were seen once. Unsorted whole blood supplied the RNA, and germline DNA was extracted too. Sequencing was performed on peripheral blood. The receptors derive from a woman in her fifties or sixties with primary liver carcinoma and hepatitis B virus infection.

On this clonotype: This could be a read error, since a much larger clone is one nucleotide away. J is TRBJ1-1 and V is TRBV6-1; no clear D gene. CDR1 MNHNS and CDR2 SASEGT come from the germline V gene. The CDR3 has 14 residues. The CDR3 DNA reads TGTGGCAGCAGCGGAAAATTGTGGGGAACTGAAGCTTTCTTT. Translated: CGSSGKLWGTEAFF.

With respect to this clonotype: Mismatch with germline at one junction end may stem from a read error. The chain recombines TRBV11-2 with TRBJ2-5; 9 nucleotides match TRBD1. The CDR3 spans 15 residues. In germline, CDR1 is SGHAT, CDR2 FQNNGV. The CDR3 loop is CASSSGDRVQEIQYF. Written as DNA, the CDR3 is TGTGCCAGCAGTTCGGGGGACAGGGTCCAAGAGATCCAGTACTTC.

This clonotype was seen many times. The V call is TRBV10-2, the J call TRBJ2-1, with 9 bases fitting TRBD2. With 6 bases clipped from V and 8 bases from J, the junction kept 8 bases outside the gene matches. The CDR3 runs to 14 residues. Germline CDR1 WSHSY, CDR2 SAAADI. The CDR3 loop is CASRASGTKDEQFF. The CDR3 nucleotides are TGCGCCAGCAGAGCTAGCGGGACGAAGGATGAGCAGTTCTTC.

This clonotype was seen more than once but under ten times. CDR3 in DNA: TGTGCCAGCAGCACTCGGGACGGGGTCTACGAGCAGTACTTC. This encodes CASSTRDGVYEQYF. The J gene is TRBJ2-7, the V gene TRBV11-2; perhaps D is TRBD1 or TRBD2 (5 bases each). This CDR3 contains 14 residues. Germline loops: CDR1 SGHAT, CDR2 FQNNGV. The germline V and J ends were trimmed by 5 bases and 3 bases, with 14 bases remaining between them.

V gene TRBV13 combines with J gene TRBJ2-7; 8 bases agree with TRBD2. CDR1 is PRHDT, CDR2 FYEKMQ, per germline (reference sequence). The CDR3 consists of 16 residues. V was pared by 4 bases and J by 0 bases, with 8 bases of the junction left unmatched. The CDR3 DNA is TGTGCCAGCAGCTCACGTGCGCGGGAGGCCTCCTACGAGCAGTACTTC. It is translated as CASSSRAREASYEQYF.

The chain employs TRBV11-2 and TRBJ2-1, with 7 positions matching TRBD2. The V gene end was trimmed by 5 bases and the J gene end by 7 bases; junction bases not matched to a gene: 14. Germline V CDR1 and CDR2: SGHAT, FQNNGV. This CDR3 spans 16 amino acids. The CDR3 spells CASSLWTSGLENEQFF. The CDR3 DNA sequence: TGTGCCAGCAGCCTGTGGACTAGTGGCTTAGAAAATGAGCAGTTCTTC.

With respect to this clonotype: The germline gene is not matched at one end of the junction; a read error may be the cause. The rearrangement joins TRBV28 to TRBJ2-7, with 7 bases lining up with TRBD1. The germline gives CDR1 MDHEN, CDR2 SYDVKM. The CDR3 loop spans 14 amino acids. In DNA, the CDR3 is TGTGCCAGCGGTTTTGGCCGGACAGGTTACGAGCATTACTTC. Residues: CASGFGRTGYEHYF.

This clonotype is deemed medium-sized (0.01 to 0.1%). V usage is TRBV11-3 and J usage is TRBJ2-1; D may be TRBD2 (6 bases). The CDR3 consists of 11 residues. V was clipped by 3 bases and J by 9 bases, with 6 bases between them. Looked up from germline, CDR1 is SGHNT and CDR2 is YENEEA. The CDR3 DNA reads as TGTGCCAGCAGCTTTAGCGGTGAGCAGTTCTTC. It yields the protein CASSFSGEQFF.

This clonotype appeared many times. The rearrangement uses TRBV5-6 and TRBJ2-1, with TRBD2 matching over 7 bases. The CDR3 consists of 16 residues. Looked up from germline, CDR1 is SGHDT and CDR2 is YYEEEE. The V gene end was trimmed by 4 bases and the J gene end by 3 bases; junction bases not matched to a gene: 10. CDR3 nucleotide sequence: TGTGCCAGCAGCCTCGACTCAGGGACTAACTACAATGAGCAGTTCTTC. The encoded protein is CASSLDSGTNYNEQFF.

The chain is built from TRBV20-1 and TRBJ2-7, with 7 bases aligning to TRBD1. This CDR3 comprises 12 residues. J lost 6 bases, V lost 6 bases, and 8 bases had no gene match. From germline, CDR1 is DFQATT and CDR2 SNEGSKA (reference sequence). CDR3 in amino acids: CSAPDRTLEQYF. DNA of the CDR3: TGCAGTGCACCGGACAGGACTCTCGAGCAGTACTTC.

A word on this clonotype: Its ends do not fully match the called genes, so a read error is possible. This chain connects TRBV11-2 to TRBJ2-5; tentatively, D is TRBD2 (5 bases). Per germline, CDR1 SGHAT and CDR2 FQNNGV. CDR3 length: 15 amino acids. CDR3 sequence: CANSLRPAEQETQYF. In DNA form, the CDR3 reads TGTGCCAACAGCTTAAGGCCAGCGGAGCAAGAGACCCAGTACTTC.

This clonotype has more than one count but fewer than ten. The chain couples TRBV5-1 to TRBJ2-1; tentatively, D is TRBD1 or TRBD2 (5 bases each). Trimming removed 4 bases at V and 6 bases at J, with 14 bases between. Germline-derived CDR1 and CDR2 are SGHRS and YFSETQ. The CDR3 consists of 14 residues. The CDR3 nucleotides are TGCGCCAGCAGCACCGACACGGGGACCAATGAGCAGTTCTTC. Protein product: CASSTDTGTNEQFF. The entire variable domain, with the rest obtained from reference TRBV5-1 and TRBJ2-1, is as follows: KAGVTQTPRYLIKTRGQQVTLSCSPISGHRSVSWYQQTPGQGLQFLFEYFSETQRNKGNFPGRFSGRQFSNSRSEMNVSTLELGDSALYLCASSTDTGTNEQFFGPGTRLTVL.

Concerning this clonotype: One end of the junction fails to match germline, which may point to a read error. The chain links TRBV11-3 to TRBJ2-5; perhaps TRBD1 as D (6 bases). The CDR3 extends over 16 amino acids. The germline CDR1 and CDR2 sequences are SGHNT and YENEEA. CDR3 sequence reads: CASGLGGTASYETQYF. The CDR3 bases are TGTGCCAGCGGCTTAGGGGGTACGGCTAGCTATGAGACCCAGTACTTC.

With respect to this clonotype: Just one base apart from a much larger clone, this may be a read error. The chain employs TRBV6-5 and TRBJ1-4, with 9 positions matching TRBD1. Germline V gene sequence: CDR1 MNHEY, CDR2 SVGAGI. This CDR3 has 16 residues. CDR3 in DNA: TGTGTCAGCAGTGAAGGGCCACAGGGGGCAAATGAAAAACTGTTTTTT. This translates into CVSSEGPQGANEKLFF.

This clonotype was observed many times. The rearrangement joins TRBV5-4 to TRBJ2-7, with 16 bases matching TRBD2. The CDR3 length is 16 residues. The V segment lost 4 bases and the J segment 2 bases; nucleotides outside the gene matches: 3. Germline V gives CDR1 SGHNT, CDR2 YYREEE (reference sequence). The CDR3 bases are TGTGCCAGCAGCCCGGGACTAGCGGGAGGGACCTACGAGCAGTACTTC. Its protein is CASSPGLAGGTYEQYF.

The rearrangement links TRBV30 to TRBJ1-5; no clear D. The CDR3 runs 14 residues. The V end was cut by 1 base, the J end by 4 bases, with 11 bases between. CDR1 is GTSNPN and CDR2 is SVGIG in the germline V gene (reference sequence). For the CDR3, the DNA is TGTGCCTGGAGTGCCGGCAGGATTAATCAGCCCCAGCATTTT. Translated: CAWSAGRINQPQHF.

V gene TRBV6-1 combines with J gene TRBJ1-2, with 8 bases lining up with TRBD1. Germline V gives CDR1 MNHNS, CDR2 SASEGT. The CDR3 contains 13 residues. V dropped 7 bases and J dropped 13; count of bases not matched to a gene: 14. The CDR3 DNA sequence: TGTGCCAGCACCCCGGACAGGGTGTATGGATGCACCTTC. Translation: CASTPDRVYGCTF.

Notes on this clonotype: The germline gene is not matched at one end of the junction; a read error may be the cause. The V gene is TRBV10-3, the J gene TRBJ1-5; 9 bases are shared with TRBD1. From germline, CDR1 is ENHRY and CDR2 SYGVKD. This CDR3 region has 16 residues. This CDR3 reads CATSEAQGAGNQPQHF. The CDR3 DNA sequence: TGTGCCACCAGTGAGGCACAGGGGGCCGGCAATCAGCCCCAGCATTTT.

As for this clonotype: The missing conserved phenylalanine or tryptophan at the end of this CDR3 makes a read error likely. This rearrangement joins TRBV11-2 to TRBJ2-5, with D possibly called TRBD1 or TRBD2 (5 bases each). CDR1 is SGHAT, CDR2 FQNNGV, per germline. This CDR3 comprises 14 residues. The V end lost 11 bases, the J end lost 5 bases, and 21 bases lay between the germline ends. In nucleotides, the CDR3 is TGTGCCGGGAGCCGATGGGGCGTCCTGGAGACCCAGTACATC. Translation: CAGSRWGVLETQYI.

With respect to this clonotype: A much larger clone lies a single base off, so this may be a read error. V and J are TRBV6-5 and TRBJ2-5; no clear D. Germline assignment: CDR1 MNHEY and CDR2 SVGAGI. The CDR3 loop spans 14 amino acids. The CDR3 DNA follows: TGTGCCAGCAGTTACCTTCCTAACCAAGGGACCCAGTACTTC. It specifies CASSYLPNQGTQYF.

This clonotype was seen repeatedly, ten times or more. J is TRBJ2-5 and V is TRBV10-3; D possibly corresponds to TRBD2 (5 bases). The CDR3 has 14 amino acids. Deletions cut 0 bases from V and 4 bases from J, with 9 bases between. Germline V gene data show CDR1 as ENHRY and CDR2 as SYGVKD. The CDR3 DNA is TGTGCCATCAGTGAGTCGATGGCGGGAGAGACCCAGTACTTC. Amino acid sequence: CAISESMAGETQYF.

Details on this clonotype: This CDR3 fails to terminate in the conserved phenylalanine or tryptophan, so it likely reflects a read error. The genes are TRBV4-1 and TRBJ1-1; D call uncertain. Trimming took off 0 bases at V and 6 bases at J, with 14 bases between the two ends. The CDR3 spans 15 residues. Germline lookup yields CDR1 MGHRA and CDR2 YSYEKL. Written as DNA, the CDR3 is TGCGCCAGCAGCCAAGAGTGGGTCGAGTCTTCTGAAGCTTTCTTA. Protein product: CASSQEWVESSEAFL.

Regarding this clonotype: The conserved phenylalanine or tryptophan is not found at the CDR3 terminus, so this likely reflects a read error. The chain employs TRBV6-6 and TRBJ2-3; D is possibly TRBD2 (6 bases). Germline V gives CDR1 MNHNY, CDR2 SVGAGI (reference sequence). The CDR3 spans 16 residues. Trimming stripped 6 bases from V and 2 bases from J, with 18 bases between. The CDR3 DNA reads as TGTGCCAGCAGAGACAAGTCGGGGGTCGTCACAGATACGCAGTATTCT. Its translation is CASRDKSGVVTDTQYS.

V and J are TRBV5-1 and TRBJ2-7; 8 nucleotides align to TRBD1. The CDR3 covers 13 residues. The ends lost 7 bases at V and 2 bases at J; junction bases unmatched: 5. Germline CDR1 SGHRS, CDR2 YFSETQ. The DNA of the CDR3 is TGCGCCAGCGGCTCGGGACAGGCCTACGAGCAGTACTTC. Translation gives CASGSGQAYEQYF.

A note on this clonotype: Being one base from a much bigger clone, this may be a read error. The chain carries TRBV6-5 and TRBJ1-2; 7 bases map to TRBD1. The germline gives CDR1 MNHEY, CDR2 SVGAGI. With 3 bases clipped from V and 7 bases from J, the junction kept 11 bases outside the gene matches. The CDR3 runs to 15 residues. CDR3 region: CASSYQQGRVSGYTF. Here the CDR3 DNA reads TGTGCCAGCAGTTATCAACAGGGGCGGGTCAGTGGCTACACCTTC.

This clonotype was counted only a few times. V usage is TRBV5-4 and J usage is TRBJ1-1, with D hard to call. Deletions cut 7 bases from V and 0 bases from J, with 7 bases between. The germline V gene has CDR1 SGHNT and CDR2 YYREEE (reference sequence). CDR3 size: 12 residues. CDR3: CASSLMNTEAFF. The CDR3, as DNA: TGTGCCAGCTCACTCATGAACACTGAAGCTTTCTTT.

J is TRBJ2-3 and V is TRBV11-2, with D perhaps TRBD1 (5 bases). The J call may be faulty, since TRBJ1-5 better matches the DNA end. Germline CDR1 SGHAT, CDR2 FQNNGV. The CDR3 totals 13 residues. In DNA, the CDR3 is TGTGCCAGCAGCTCGCCGGGGGGGGATACTCAGCATTTT. Translated, it gives CASSSPGGDTQHF.

This clonotype turned up a few times. The V and J genes are TRBV12-3 or TRBV12-4 and TRBJ2-7; TRBD2 aligns across 7 bases. This CDR3 contains 16 residues. J gave up 1 base and V 6 bases, and 12 bases lay outside the gene matches. The CDR3 DNA reads TGTGCCAGCAGCCCCCTGGGAGCGGGACCTTCCTACGAGCAGTACTTC. It encodes CASSPLGAGPSYEQYF.

Remarks on this clonotype: One end of the junction varies from germline; a read error may be responsible. The chain uses TRBV11-2 and TRBJ2-7; 7 nucleotides agree with TRBD1. CDR3 length: 17 amino acids. Germline values: CDR1 SGHAT, CDR2 FQNNGV. CDR3 sequence (DNA): TGTGACAGCAGCTTGGGCAAACTGGGGCAGGGGGCCTACGAGCAGTACTTC. Translating it yields CDSSLGKLGQGAYEQYF.

The rearrangement uses TRBV11-2 and TRBJ1-1; 9 bases map to TRBD1. Germline CDR1 SGHAT, CDR2 FQNNGV. The length of the CDR3 is 14 residues. The CDR3 DNA reads TGTACCAACAGCTTAACAGGGGGCCCAGCTGAAGCTTTCTTT. Translation: CTNSLTGGPAEAFF.